The present T cell receptor beta chain was sequenced within a study of cytomegalovirus exposure and HLA in healthy donors. This CDR3 comprises 14 residues. Germline CDR1 and CDR2: SNHLY and FYNNEI. V trimming: 6 bases; J trimming: 7 bases; junction bases outside the gene matches: 7. PCR employed 60 Vbeta and 13 Jbeta primers. Repertoires were generated with immunoSEQ multiplex PCR, while TCRdb's copy carries only in-frame clones and drops some. The sample has roughly 71,000 clones. The V call is TRBV2, the J call TRBJ1-5, with 9 positions matching TRBD1. Sequencing input: PBMCs. The source of this sequence is a woman in her 40s in good health and CMV-seropositive. CDR3 amino acids: CASRNTGGTQPQHF. CDR3 nucleotides: TGTGCCAGCAGGAATACAGGGGGCACCCAGCCCCAGCATTTT. The variable domain in full, with the rest retrieved from reference TRBV2 and TRBJ1-5, is EPEVTQTPSHQVTQMGQEVILRCVPISNHLYFYWYRQILGQKVEFLVSFYNNEISEKSEIFDDQFSVERPDGSNFTLKIRSTKLEDSAMYFCASRNTGGTQPQHFGDGTRLSIL.